These T cell receptor beta chains were read from a single sample in a study of beta chain features in type 1 diabetes. Profiling relied on immunoSEQ multiplex PCR, and the TCRdb table lists in-frame clones only, not all of them. This table holds over 650,000 clones, about an eighth found once. The sample comprised naive CD4+ T cells from blood. The source is a man younger than 35 with type 1 diabetes. CDR3s include the opening cysteine and the closing phenylalanine or tryptophan. The D gene is left open where the match is weak. Only part of the rows carry a size: once, few, many, or a class if the clone is expanded.

v_gene: TRBV9
d_gene: TRBD1
abundance: few
j_gene: TRBJ2-1
CDR3nt: TGTGCCAGCAGCATTTCCGGGACAGGCTACAATGAGCAGTTCTTC
CDR3aa: CASSISGTGYNEQFF

v_gene: TRBV7-9
d_gene: .
abundance: .
j_gene: TRBJ1-1
CDR3nt: TGTGCCAGCAGCCCCCGCCGGGACTCCAAGAACACTGAAGCTTTCTTT
CDR3aa: CASSPRRDSKNTEAFF

v_gene: TRBV5-4
d_gene: TRBD1
abundance: few
j_gene: TRBJ2-1
CDR3nt: TGTGCCAGCAGCCTCGACAGGGGCTCCTACAATGAGCAGTTCTTC
CDR3aa: CASSLDRGSYNEQFF

v_gene: TRBV5-1
d_gene: TRBD1
abundance: few
j_gene: TRBJ2-7
CDR3nt: TGCGCCAGCAGCGGACAGGGGGGGAGCGACGAGCAGTACTTC
CDR3aa: CASSGQGGSDEQYF

v_gene: TRBV27
d_gene: .
abundance: .
j_gene: TRBJ2-3
CDR3nt: TGTGCCAGCAGTTTAGCGATAGCGGTAGATACGCAGTATTTT
CDR3aa: CASSLAIAVDTQYF

v_gene: TRBV19
d_gene: .
abundance: few
j_gene: TRBJ2-1
CDR3nt: TGTGCCAGTAGTATAAGGGGGGTAATCAGGGAGCAGTTCTTC
CDR3aa: CASSIRGVIREQFF

v_gene: TRBV2
d_gene: TRBD2
abundance: .
j_gene: TRBJ2-7
CDR3nt: TGTGCCAGCAGTGTCCTTAGCGGGGCCTACGAGCAGTACTTC
CDR3aa: CASSVLSGAYEQYF

v_gene: TRBV19
d_gene: .
abundance: few
j_gene: TRBJ2-1
CDR3nt: TGTGCCAGTAGGAAGGTGGGGGGACAAAATTGGCAGTTCTTC
CDR3aa: CASRKVGGQNWQFF

v_gene: TRBV7-9
d_gene: .
abundance: few
j_gene: TRBJ1-1
CDR3nt: TGTGCCAGCGACAATGCCGGTAAGGGCGAAGCTTTCTTT
CDR3aa: CASDNAGKGEAFF

v_gene: TRBV5-1
d_gene: .
abundance: .
j_gene: TRBJ2-6
CDR3nt: TGCGCCAGCAGCTTGGCCTCGTTGTCTGGGGCCAACGTCCTGACTTTC
CDR3aa: CASSLASLSGANVLTF

v_gene: TRBV7-9
d_gene: .
abundance: .
j_gene: TRBJ1-2
CDR3nt: TGTGCCAGCAGCTTTCTACGGGGCTACACCTTC
CDR3aa: CASSFLRGYTF

v_gene: TRBV7-9
d_gene: TRBD1
abundance: .
j_gene: TRBJ1-2
CDR3nt: TGTGCCAGCAGTCGGACAGGGAGGATCTATGGCTACACCTTC
CDR3aa: CASSRTGRIYGYTF

v_gene: TRBV7-2
d_gene: .
abundance: .
j_gene: TRBJ2-5
CDR3nt: TGTGCCACTCTTCTGGGACCTCAAGAGACCCAGTACTTC
CDR3aa: CATLLGPQETQYF

v_gene: TRBV28
d_gene: TRBD1
abundance: .
j_gene: TRBJ2-7
CDR3nt: TGTGCCAGCAGGATTCCGGGACAGGGAGTCTACGAGCAGTACTTC
CDR3aa: CASRIPGQGVYEQYF

v_gene: TRBV28
d_gene: TRBD1
abundance: .
j_gene: TRBJ1-5
CDR3nt: TGTGCGGTCACAGGGGGCGCGGTTCAGCCCCAGCATTTT
CDR3aa: CAVTGGAVQPQHF

v_gene: TRBV6-1
d_gene: .
abundance: .
j_gene: TRBJ2-1
CDR3nt: TGTGCCAGCAGTGCCGGACTCACCAACAATGAGCAGTTCTTC
CDR3aa: CASSAGLTNNEQFF

v_gene: TRBV7-6
d_gene: .
abundance: .
j_gene: TRBJ2-5
CDR3nt: TGTGCCAGCAGCCCCCCGGGTCAAGAGACCCAGTACTTC
CDR3aa: CASSPPGQETQYF

v_gene: TRBV7-9
d_gene: .
abundance: .
j_gene: TRBJ2-1
CDR3nt: TGTGCCAGCAGCCCGCGACGAAAGGGCTACAATGAGCAGTTCTTC
CDR3aa: CASSPRRKGYNEQFF

v_gene: TRBV30
d_gene: .
abundance: .
j_gene: TRBJ2-5
CDR3nt: TGTGCCTGGAGCACTCAAGAGACCCAGTACTTC
CDR3aa: CAWSTQETQYF

v_gene: TRBV6-1
d_gene: .
abundance: .
j_gene: TRBJ2-7
CDR3nt: TGTGCCAGCAGGAGGGACGGCTCCTACGAGCAGTACTTC
CDR3aa: CASRRDGSYEQYF

v_gene: TRBV5-4
d_gene: .
abundance: .
j_gene: TRBJ2-5
CDR3nt: TGTGCCAGCAGCTTGGGTGGGGGAAGGGAGACCCAGTACTTC
CDR3aa: CASSLGGGRETQYF

v_gene: TRBV28
d_gene: .
abundance: .
j_gene: TRBJ2-7
CDR3nt: TGTGCCAGCAGTTTAGTTAGGGGGTTATACTTC
CDR3aa: CASSLVRGLYF

v_gene: TRBV28
d_gene: .
abundance: .
j_gene: TRBJ1-5
CDR3nt: TGTGCCAGCAGTTTATTCAATCAGCCCCAGCATTTT
CDR3aa: CASSLFNQPQHF

v_gene: TRBV10-3
d_gene: .
abundance: few
j_gene: TRBJ2-3
CDR3nt: TGTGCCATCAGTTTCGGGGGTGCGACCCCGGATACGCAGTATTTT
CDR3aa: CAISFGGATPDTQYF

v_gene: TRBV7-2
d_gene: .
abundance: few
j_gene: TRBJ2-7
CDR3nt: TGTGCCAGCAGCTTAGCGGGGGGATACGAGCAGTACTTC
CDR3aa: CASSLAGGYEQYF

v_gene: TRBV18
d_gene: TRBD1
abundance: .
j_gene: TRBJ1-1
CDR3nt: TGTGCCAGCTCACCACGGGCAGGGGGCGAAGCTTTCTTT
CDR3aa: CASSPRAGGEAFF

v_gene: TRBV5-1
d_gene: TRBD2
abundance: few
j_gene: TRBJ2-5
CDR3nt: TGCGCCAGCAGCCCTGCCGGACTAGCGGCCGGGGAGACCCAGTACTTC
CDR3aa: CASSPAGLAAGETQYF

v_gene: TRBV7-2
d_gene: .
abundance: few
j_gene: TRBJ2-2
CDR3nt: TGTGCCAGCAGCTTAGCGGTATTACTTACCGGGGAGCTGTTTTTT
CDR3aa: CASSLAVLLTGELFF

v_gene: TRBV19
d_gene: .
abundance: few
j_gene: TRBJ1-5
CDR3nt: TGTGCCAGTAGTATCTCGACAGGCGATCAGCCCCAGCATTTT
CDR3aa: CASSISTGDQPQHF

v_gene: TRBV7-2
d_gene: .
abundance: .
j_gene: TRBJ1-2
CDR3nt: TGTGCCAGCAGCCAACGTAGACAAGGGACGTATGATGGCTACACCTTC
CDR3aa: CASSQRRQGTYDGYTF

v_gene: TRBV7-2
d_gene: TRBD2
abundance: .
j_gene: TRBJ2-7
CDR3nt: TGTGCCAGCAGCTTATCGGGGGGAGGGAACGAGCAGTACTTC
CDR3aa: CASSLSGGGNEQYF

v_gene: TRBV29-1
d_gene: .
abundance: .
j_gene: TRBJ2-7
CDR3nt: TGCAGCGTTTTTTCTATAGGGACATCGTCCTACGAGCAGTACTTC
CDR3aa: CSVFSIGTSSYEQYF

v_gene: TRBV5-6
d_gene: .
abundance: few
j_gene: TRBJ1-2
CDR3nt: TGTGCCAGCAGCTTCCGACAGGAAGGTATTGGCTACACCTTC
CDR3aa: CASSFRQEGIGYTF

v_gene: TRBV7-9
d_gene: .
abundance: .
j_gene: TRBJ2-2
CDR3nt: TGTGCCAGCAGCTTGCAGGTAGCGAACACCGGGGAGCTGTTTTTT
CDR3aa: CASSLQVANTGELFF

v_gene: TRBV4-2
d_gene: .
abundance: few
j_gene: TRBJ1-5
CDR3nt: TGTGCCAGCAGCCCACGTTCTGGGGCAGCCGACCTCTATAGCAATCAGCCCCAGCATTTT
CDR3aa: CASSPRSGAADLYSNQPQHF

v_gene: TRBV9
d_gene: TRBD1
abundance: few
j_gene: TRBJ1-2
CDR3nt: TGTGCCAGCAGCGTAGCTACAGGGGTGGGTGGCTACACCTTC
CDR3aa: CASSVATGVGGYTF

v_gene: TRBV29-1
d_gene: .
abundance: few
j_gene: TRBJ1-5
CDR3nt: TGCAGCGTTAGGCTCCGAGACAATCAGCCCCAGCATTTT
CDR3aa: CSVRLRDNQPQHF

v_gene: TRBV6-4
d_gene: TRBD1
abundance: .
j_gene: TRBJ2-6
CDR3nt: TGTGCCAGCAGGGGGGGCCCGGGACAGGGCACCTCTGGGGCCAACGTCCTGACTTTC
CDR3aa: CASRGGPGQGTSGANVLTF

v_gene: TRBV29-1
d_gene: .
abundance: few
j_gene: TRBJ2-7
CDR3nt: TGCAGCGTTGAAGAATCACAGGGAAACGAGCAGTACTTC
CDR3aa: CSVEESQGNEQYF

v_gene: TRBV15
d_gene: TRBD1
abundance: .
j_gene: TRBJ2-7
CDR3nt: TGTGCCACCAGCAACAACAGGGGGGCCTACGAGCAGTACTTC
CDR3aa: CATSNNRGAYEQYF

v_gene: TRBV5-4
d_gene: TRBD1
abundance: few
j_gene: TRBJ2-3
CDR3nt: TGTGCCAGCAGCCGGACAGGGGGCGCGAGCACAGATACGCAGTATTTT
CDR3aa: CASSRTGGASTDTQYF

v_gene: TRBV2
d_gene: TRBD1
abundance: .
j_gene: TRBJ2-1
CDR3nt: TGTGCCAGCAGTGAATGGACAGGGGACTACAATGAGCAGTTCTTC
CDR3aa: CASSEWTGDYNEQFF

v_gene: TRBV30
d_gene: .
abundance: once
j_gene: TRBJ1-5
CDR3nt: TGTGCCTGGAGTGGGATCGCAGATCAGCCCCAGCATTTT
CDR3aa: CAWSGIADQPQHF

v_gene: TRBV7-8
d_gene: .
abundance: .
j_gene: TRBJ1-1
CDR3nt: TGTGCCAGCAGCTTAGGAGGGTCTATGACTGAAGCTTTCTTT
CDR3aa: CASSLGGSMTEAFF